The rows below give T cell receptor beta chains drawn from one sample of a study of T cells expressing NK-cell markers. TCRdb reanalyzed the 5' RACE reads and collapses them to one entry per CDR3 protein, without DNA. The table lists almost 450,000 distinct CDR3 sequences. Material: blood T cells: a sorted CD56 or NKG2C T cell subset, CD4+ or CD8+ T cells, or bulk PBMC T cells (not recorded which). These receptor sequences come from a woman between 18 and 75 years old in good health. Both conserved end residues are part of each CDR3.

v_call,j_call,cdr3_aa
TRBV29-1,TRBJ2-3,CSVGLGERSTDTQYF
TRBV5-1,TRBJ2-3,CASSPQRDTQYF
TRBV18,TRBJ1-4,CASSFGTDEKLFF
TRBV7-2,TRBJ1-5,CASSLEYWGNQPQHF
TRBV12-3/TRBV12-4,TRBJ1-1,CASSSRVPGGGTEAFF
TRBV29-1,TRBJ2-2,CSVVSDLNTGELFF
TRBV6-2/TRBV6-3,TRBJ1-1,CASSYTTRGYDTEAFF
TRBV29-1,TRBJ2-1,CSPGQHNEQFF
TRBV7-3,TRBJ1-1,CASSSQTLTYTEAFF
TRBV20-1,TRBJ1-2,CSARDRRNVYGYTF
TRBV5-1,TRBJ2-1,CASSLGGGDEQFF
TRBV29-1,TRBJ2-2,CSAGQGALNTGELFF
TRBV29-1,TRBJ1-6,CSVAPGDRYNSPLHF
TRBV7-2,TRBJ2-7,CASANDRAYEQYF
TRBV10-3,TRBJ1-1,CAISEEGAGTEAFF
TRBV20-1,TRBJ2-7,CSARNRAQTYEQYF
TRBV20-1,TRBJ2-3,CSASGQDTQYF
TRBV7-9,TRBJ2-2,CANSLNARGTGELFF
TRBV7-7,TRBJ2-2,CASSLVAGNTGELFF
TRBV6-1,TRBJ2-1,CASSEIWRGGHEQFF
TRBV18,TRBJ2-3,CASSPAVLSTDTQYF
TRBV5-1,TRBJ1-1,CASSPSGGLNEAFF
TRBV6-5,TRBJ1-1,CASSYGGMNTEAFF
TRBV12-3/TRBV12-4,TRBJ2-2,CASTPLGGANTGELFF
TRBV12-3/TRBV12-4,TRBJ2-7,CASCRGGTAYEQYF
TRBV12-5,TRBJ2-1,CASGPERGAVNEQFF
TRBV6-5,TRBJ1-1,CASSYSAGGARTEAFF
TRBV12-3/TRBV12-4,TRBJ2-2,CASSFAGRGAGELFF
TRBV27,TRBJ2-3,CASSLYPSGIDTQYF
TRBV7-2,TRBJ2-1,CASSLQLNNEQFF
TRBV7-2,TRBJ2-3,CASSLGLAPSTDTQYF
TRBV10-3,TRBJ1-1,CAISESFQGNTEAFF
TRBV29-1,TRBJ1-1,CSVDMNTEAFF
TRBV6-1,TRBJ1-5,CASSEGARGDQPQHF
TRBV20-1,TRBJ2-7,CSPAGGTYEQYF
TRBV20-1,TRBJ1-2,CTSRGGSYGYTF
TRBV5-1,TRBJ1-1,CASSSQRAEAFF